This T cell receptor (beta chain) was observed in a study of T cells expressing NK-cell markers. Whole-study context: Just one sequenced donor of eight was HCMV-seronegative, while seven were seropositive.

Study-level findings and limits: The same clonotypes also predominated in the CD3+CD56-NKG2C+ fraction of four donors. Evidence did not settle whether expanded NKG2C+ T cell clones targeted HCMV.

CDR1 SQVTM and CDR2 ANQGSEA come from the germline V gene. The CDR3 consists of 14 residues. About this clonotype: The antigen is not known.

The cDNA for TCR beta came from 5'RACE template switching with UMIs. TCRdb derives one entry per CDR3 protein from the 5' RACE reads, leaving out DNA. This sample's table reports approximately 110,000 distinct CDR3 sequences. This TCR was sampled from a woman aged 18 to 75 in good health. Sequenced material: blood T cells: a sorted CD56 or NKG2C T cell subset, CD4+ or CD8+ T cells, or bulk PBMC T cells (not recorded which). This sequence joins TRBV29-1 and TRBJ2-7; the TCRdb D gene call, TRBD1, has no DNA to confirm it. This CDR3 is CSVLGGQGVGEQYF.